The rows below give T cell receptor beta chains drawn from one sample of a study of patients and donors after allogeneic stem cell transplantation. TCRdb passed the RT-PCR reads through MiXCR, listing each CDR3 protein once. The table records roughly 880,000 distinct CDR3 sequences, under 20% of them present only once. The sample taken for sequencing was blood, either unsorted or a sorted T cell fraction (not recorded which). All receptors derive from a human donor who was either an allogeneic HSCT recipient or a stem cell or donor lymphocyte infusion donor (not recorded which). It is not recorded whose cells these are; they may come from a transplant donor. Each CDR3 is given with its conserved first and last residue. The D gene is left open where the match is weak. Part of the rows lack a size; the others show once, few, many or a class for expanded clones.

abundance: few
j_gene: TRBJ1-2
d_gene: .
v_gene: TRBV28
CDR3aa: CASSPSDSSYGYTF
CDR3nt: TGTGCCAGCAGCCCCTCGGACAGCTCCTATGGCTACACCTTC

abundance: few
j_gene: TRBJ1-2
d_gene: .
v_gene: TRBV27
CDR3aa: CASSLYPLGGSGYGYTF
CDR3nt: TGTGCCAGCAGTTTATATCCCCTGGGGGGAAGCGGCTATGGCTACACCTTC

abundance: .
j_gene: TRBJ1-1
d_gene: .
v_gene: TRBV6-1
CDR3aa: CASRLEMVNTEAFF
CDR3nt: TGTGCCAGCAGGTTAGAGATGGTTAACACTGAAGCTTTCTTT

abundance: .
j_gene: TRBJ1-1
d_gene: .
v_gene: TRBV29-1
CDR3aa: CSVEVGNTEAFF
CDR3nt: TGCAGCGTTGAAGTGGGGAACACTGAAGCTTTCTTT

abundance: once
j_gene: TRBJ2-6
d_gene: .
v_gene: TRBV9
CDR3aa: CASSEPRGALSGANVLTF
CDR3nt: TGTGCCAGCAGCGAACCTAGGGGAGCTCTCTCTGGGGCCAACGTCCTGACTTTC

abundance: .
j_gene: TRBJ2-1
d_gene: TRBD2
v_gene: TRBV5-1
CDR3aa: CASSQTGLAREQFF
CDR3nt: TGCGCCAGCAGCCAGACAGGACTAGCACGTGAGCAGTTCTTC

abundance: .
j_gene: TRBJ2-1
d_gene: .
v_gene: TRBV20-1
CDR3aa: CSARMRVSSYNEQFF
CDR3nt: TGCAGTGCTAGAATGCGGGTGAGCTCCTACAATGAGCAGTTCTTC

abundance: .
j_gene: TRBJ2-2
d_gene: .
v_gene: TRBV6-2/TRBV6-3
CDR3aa: CASSYRQGRTGELFF
CDR3nt: TGTGCCAGCAGTTACAGGCAGGGGCGCACCGGGGAGCTGTTTTTT

abundance: .
j_gene: TRBJ1-4
d_gene: .
v_gene: TRBV12-3/TRBV12-4
CDR3aa: CASRRKKPNEKLFF
CDR3nt: TGTGCCAGCAGACGTAAGAAACCTAATGAAAAACTGTTTTTT

abundance: few
j_gene: TRBJ2-7
d_gene: .
v_gene: TRBV5-5
CDR3aa: CASSVRGGEQYF
CDR3nt: TGTGCCAGCAGCGTGAGGGGGGGCGAGCAGTACTTC

abundance: few
j_gene: TRBJ2-7
d_gene: TRBD2
v_gene: TRBV6-5
CDR3aa: CASSYGGVTYEQYF
CDR3nt: TGTGCCAGCAGTTACGGGGGGGTCACCTACGAGCAGTACTTC

abundance: few
j_gene: TRBJ2-4
d_gene: TRBD2
v_gene: TRBV2
CDR3aa: CASLVGGNIQYF
CDR3nt: TGTGCCAGTCTTGTGGGGGGGAACATTCAGTACTTC

abundance: .
j_gene: TRBJ2-3
d_gene: TRBD2
v_gene: TRBV7-8
CDR3aa: CASSPPLAGATDTQYF
CDR3nt: TGTGCCAGCAGCCCCCCACTAGCGGGGGCCACAGATACGCAGTATTTT

abundance: few
j_gene: TRBJ2-1
d_gene: TRBD2
v_gene: TRBV6-2/TRBV6-3
CDR3aa: CASTSGGGFYNEQFF
CDR3nt: TGTGCCAGCACCTCGGGGGGGGGATTCTACAATGAGCAGTTCTTC

abundance: .
j_gene: TRBJ2-3
d_gene: TRBD1
v_gene: TRBV29-1
CDR3aa: CSVGPRGQGIDTQYF
CDR3nt: TGCAGCGTCGGTCCCAGGGGGCAGGGGATAGATACGCAGTATTTT

abundance: .
j_gene: TRBJ2-6
d_gene: .
v_gene: TRBV5-1
CDR3aa: CASSLGAGVGANVLTF
CDR3nt: TGCGCCAGCAGCTTGGGGGCCGGGGTTGGGGCCAACGTCCTGACTTTC

abundance: .
j_gene: TRBJ1-1
d_gene: .
v_gene: TRBV30
CDR3aa: CAWTNPGQKMNTEAFF
CDR3nt: TGTGCCTGGACGAACCCCGGACAAAAAATGAACACTGAAGCTTTCTTT

abundance: .
j_gene: TRBJ2-3
d_gene: .
v_gene: TRBV5-4
CDR3aa: CASSGQSPLSGQTDTQYF
CDR3nt: TGTGCCAGCAGTGGACAGAGCCCTTTAAGCGGGCAGACAGATACGCAGTATTTT

abundance: .
j_gene: TRBJ1-5
d_gene: .
v_gene: TRBV6-1
CDR3aa: CASSTLGGEGQPQHF
CDR3nt: TGTGCCAGCTCCACCTTGGGGGGGGAAGGTCAGCCCCAGCATTTT

abundance: few
j_gene: TRBJ2-7
d_gene: .
v_gene: TRBV29-1
CDR3aa: CSVASYGFEQYF
CDR3nt: TGCAGCGTTGCATCGTACGGCTTCGAGCAGTACTTC

abundance: few
j_gene: TRBJ2-3
d_gene: TRBD2
v_gene: TRBV7-9
CDR3aa: CASSSGTSGGDDTQYF
CDR3nt: TGTGCCAGCAGCTCCGGGACTAGCGGAGGGGATGATACGCAGTATTTT

abundance: .
j_gene: TRBJ2-7
d_gene: TRBD1
v_gene: TRBV5-4
CDR3aa: CASSHALGQGAYEQYF
CDR3nt: TGTGCCAGCAGCCATGCCCTCGGACAGGGGGCCTACGAGCAGTACTTC

abundance: .
j_gene: TRBJ1-1
d_gene: .
v_gene: TRBV27
CDR3aa: CASSLPGGEAFF
CDR3nt: TGTGCCAGCAGTTTGCCCGGGGGCGAAGCTTTCTTT

abundance: few
j_gene: TRBJ1-4
d_gene: .
v_gene: TRBV6-5
CDR3aa: CASSYSSGVEKLFF
CDR3nt: TGTGCCAGCAGTTACTCATCCGGGGTGGAAAAACTGTTTTTT

abundance: many
j_gene: TRBJ2-2
d_gene: .
v_gene: TRBV12-3/TRBV12-4
CDR3aa: CASRPEENTGELFF
CDR3nt: TGTGCCAGTCGACCTGAGGAGAACACCGGGGAGCTGTTTTTT

abundance: many
j_gene: TRBJ1-1
d_gene: .
v_gene: TRBV29-1
CDR3aa: CSVPTGSVNTEAFF
CDR3nt: TGCAGCGTCCCCACAGGGTCAGTGAACACTGAAGCTTTCTTT

abundance: once
j_gene: TRBJ1-2
d_gene: .
v_gene: TRBV6-1
CDR3aa: CASSEVLGAYGYTF
CDR3nt: TGTGCCAGCAGTGAAGTTCTGGGGGCCTATGGCTACACCTTC

abundance: few
j_gene: TRBJ2-7
d_gene: .
v_gene: TRBV18
CDR3aa: CASSPVVHRGDEQYF
CDR3nt: TGTGCCAGCTCACCAGTGGTTCACCGCGGGGACGAGCAGTACTTC

abundance: .
j_gene: TRBJ1-4
d_gene: .
v_gene: TRBV5-5
CDR3aa: CASSLVGQIGEKLFF
CDR3nt: TGTGCCAGCAGCTTGGTTGGACAGATAGGTGAAAAACTGTTTTTT

abundance: many
j_gene: TRBJ1-2
d_gene: TRBD1
v_gene: TRBV7-9
CDR3aa: CASSSGQGGYGYTF
CDR3nt: TGTGCCAGCAGTAGTGGACAGGGAGGCTATGGCTACACCTTC

abundance: .
j_gene: TRBJ2-1
d_gene: TRBD2
v_gene: TRBV7-3
CDR3aa: CASSPAGVNEQFF
CDR3nt: TGTGCCAGCAGCCCCGCGGGGGTCAATGAGCAGTTCTTC

abundance: .
j_gene: TRBJ1-5
d_gene: .
v_gene: TRBV12-3/TRBV12-4
CDR3aa: CASSLSSHQPQHF
CDR3nt: TGTGCCAGCAGTTTAAGCAGCCATCAGCCCCAGCATTTT

abundance: once
j_gene: TRBJ1-1
d_gene: TRBD1
v_gene: TRBV7-9
CDR3aa: CASSVDRAGEAFF
CDR3nt: TGTGCCAGCAGCGTGGACAGGGCTGGTGAAGCTTTCTTT

abundance: .
j_gene: TRBJ2-3
d_gene: .
v_gene: TRBV20-1
CDR3aa: CSARDGAGRRDTQYF
CDR3nt: TGCAGTGCTAGAGATGGGGCGGGGAGAAGGGATACGCAGTATTTT

abundance: few
j_gene: TRBJ2-7
d_gene: .
v_gene: TRBV7-8
CDR3aa: CASSPISTVPYEQYF
CDR3nt: TGTGCCAGCAGCCCTATCTCGACAGTCCCCTACGAGCAGTACTTC

abundance: few
j_gene: TRBJ2-1
d_gene: TRBD2
v_gene: TRBV7-2
CDR3aa: CASSSLAGGSGEQFF
CDR3nt: TGTGCCAGCAGCTCATTAGCGGGAGGGAGTGGTGAGCAGTTCTTC

abundance: few
j_gene: TRBJ2-1
d_gene: TRBD1
v_gene: TRBV2
CDR3aa: CAARPGQGAGEQFF
CDR3nt: TGTGCCGCTCGACCGGGACAGGGGGCCGGTGAGCAGTTCTTC

abundance: .
j_gene: TRBJ2-3
d_gene: .
v_gene: TRBV7-3
CDR3aa: CASSLPDQSYTQYF
CDR3nt: TGTGCCAGCAGCTTACCGGACCAGAGTTATACGCAGTATTTT

abundance: few
j_gene: TRBJ1-5
d_gene: TRBD1
v_gene: TRBV6-1
CDR3aa: CASRENPHRDSYQPQHF
CDR3nt: TGTGCCAGCAGGGAGAACCCTCACCGGGACAGTTATCAGCCCCAGCATTTT

abundance: .
j_gene: TRBJ1-2
d_gene: .
v_gene: TRBV6-1
CDR3aa: CASSAGRFTNYGYTF
CDR3nt: TGTGCCAGCAGCGCCGGCAGGTTTACTAACTATGGCTACACCTTC

abundance: many
j_gene: TRBJ2-3
d_gene: TRBD2
v_gene: TRBV10-3
CDR3aa: CAISEGPAGATDTQYF
CDR3nt: TGTGCCATCAGTGAGGGTCCAGCGGGGGCCACAGATACGCAGTATTTT

abundance: .
j_gene: TRBJ2-2
d_gene: TRBD1
v_gene: TRBV11-2
CDR3aa: CASSLKTGQGRETGELFF
CDR3nt: TGTGCCAGCAGCCTAAAGACGGGACAGGGAAGAGAAACCGGGGAGCTGTTTTTT

abundance: .
j_gene: TRBJ2-7
d_gene: .
v_gene: TRBV5-1
CDR3aa: CASSPDTGRRNEQYF
CDR3nt: TGCGCCAGCAGCCCGGACACGGGTCGGAGGAACGAGCAGTACTTC

abundance: few
j_gene: TRBJ1-2
d_gene: TRBD1
v_gene: TRBV27
CDR3aa: CASSRDRVQYGYTF
CDR3nt: TGTGCCAGCAGCCGGGACAGGGTTCAGTATGGCTACACCTTC

abundance: many
j_gene: TRBJ2-1
d_gene: TRBD2
v_gene: TRBV7-2
CDR3aa: CASSLALAGNNEQFF
CDR3nt: TGTGCCAGCAGCTTAGCACTAGCGGGAAACAATGAGCAGTTCTTC

abundance: few
j_gene: TRBJ2-2
d_gene: TRBD1
v_gene: TRBV12-3/TRBV12-4
CDR3aa: CASRDRAPGELFF
CDR3nt: TGTGCCAGCAGGGACAGGGCGCCCGGGGAGCTGTTTTTT